The rows below give T cell receptor beta chains drawn from one sample of a study of PD-L1 blockade in urothelial cancer. The data were produced by immunoSEQ multiplex PCR, yet TCRdb's version contains in-frame clones alone and is incomplete. Of 40,000 or so clones detected, about four fifths appear once; the ten largest clones hold 2.5% to 3%. Sequenced material: PBMCs, taken around atezolizumab (anti-PD-L1) treatment. The receptors derive from a man in his 70s with urothelial cancer. The CDR3 runs from the conserved cysteine through the conserved F or W. Each record gives: clone size, V gene, J gene, D gene, CDR3 DNA, CDR3 protein. D genes are given only for firm matches. The listing skips clone size in some rows; elsewhere it reads once, few, many or a size class.

NA	TRBV11-3	TRBJ2-1	TRBD1	TGTGCCAGCAGCTCAACAGGGGGTAATGAGCAGTTCTTC	CASSSTGGNEQFF
NA	TRBV30	TRBJ1-1	NA	TGTGCCTGGAGAGGGAGTCGAGAGACTGAAGCTTTCTTT	CAWRGSRETEAFF
NA	TRBV7-9	TRBJ2-1	TRBD2	TGTGCCAGCAGCTTCTTCAGCGGGACTGAGCAGTTCTTC	CASSFFSGTEQFF
NA	TRBV27	TRBJ1-5	TRBD1	TGTGCCAGCAGTCCCGGGGACAGTTGGCAGCCCCAGCATTTT	CASSPGDSWQPQHF
NA	TRBV6-1	TRBJ2-7	NA	TGTGCCAGCAGTGAATACCTCTACTACGAGCAGTACTTC	CASSEYLYYEQYF
NA	TRBV6-1	TRBJ2-1	TRBD2	TGTGCCAGCAGTGAAGCGGGAGGGTCCGGCGGTGAGCAGTTCTTC	CASSEAGGSGGEQFF
few	TRBV4-3	TRBJ2-7	NA	TGCGCCAGCAGCCAAGAAGCGGAGTCCTACGAGCAGTACTTC	CASSQEAESYEQYF
NA	TRBV20-1	TRBJ1-4	NA	TGCAGTGGACACACAAACGAAAAACTGTTTTTT	CSGHTNEKLFF
NA	TRBV19	TRBJ2-3	NA	TGTGCCAGTAGTTACCAGGGGATGGGAGATACGCAGTATTTT	CASSYQGMGDTQYF
NA	TRBV18	TRBJ2-1	TRBD1	TGTGCCAGCTCACCACCGGGACAGGGGTTGAATGAGCAGTTCTTC	CASSPPGQGLNEQFF
few	TRBV25-1	TRBJ1-5	NA	TGTGCCAGCAACTTCTTGAGTGGGCCCCAGCATTTT	CASNFLSGPQHF
NA	TRBV6-1	TRBJ1-5	TRBD1	TGTGCCAGCAGTGAATCCGAATACGGAGCGACAGGGGTGCCCCAGCATTTT	CASSESEYGATGVPQHF
NA	TRBV18	TRBJ2-7	NA	TGTGCCAGCTCACTGGGCAGCAGCTCCTACGAGCAGTACTTC	CASSLGSSSYEQYF
NA	TRBV10-2	TRBJ2-1	TRBD2	TGCGCCAGCAGTTTAGCGGGACTAGCGGACTACAATGAGCAGTTCTTC	CASSLAGLADYNEQFF
NA	TRBV19	TRBJ2-2	NA	TGTGCCAGTAGTACAACGGGAGTACGAACCGGGGAGCTGTTTTTT	CASSTTGVRTGELFF
NA	TRBV9	TRBJ2-1	NA	TGTGCCAGCAGCGTCGACCCTAGCTACAATGAGCAGTTCTTC	CASSVDPSYNEQFF
NA	TRBV28	TRBJ1-2	TRBD1	TGTGCCAGCAGTTCCGGGACAGGGGGCTGGGGACAAGGCTACACCTTC	CASSSGTGGWGQGYTF
NA	TRBV2	TRBJ1-5	NA	TGTGCCAGCAGTGGAGGACTAATTGGGCAGCCCCAGCATTTT	CASSGGLIGQPQHF
NA	TRBV9	TRBJ1-4	TRBD1	TGTGCCAGCAGCGTAGGGGACAGGGAAGGTGAAAAACTGTTTTTT	CASSVGDREGEKLFF
few	TRBV9	TRBJ1-2	NA	TGTGCCAGCAGCCTGGGGGGGGGAGCTAACTATGGCTACACCTTC	CASSLGGGANYGYTF
NA	TRBV4-1	TRBJ1-4	TRBD1	TGCGCCAGCAGCCAAGAAAACAGGGGAGGAAAACTGTTTTTT	CASSQENRGGKLFF
once	TRBV5-1	TRBJ2-5	NA	TGCGCCAGCAGCTCCCAACTACAAGAGACCCAGTACTTC	CASSSQLQETQYF
NA	TRBV7-3	TRBJ2-5	TRBD2	TGTGCCAGCAGCCCTAGCGGGGCCCGACAAGAGACCCAGTACTTC	CASSPSGARQETQYF
NA	TRBV4-1	TRBJ2-1	TRBD2	TGCGCCAGCAGCCGATCGGGAGCGGGAGTTCAGTACAATGAGCAGTTCTTC	CASSRSGAGVQYNEQFF
NA	TRBV5-1	TRBJ2-5	TRBD2	TGCGCCAGCAGGGGGACTAGCGGTCAAGAGACCCAGTACTTC	CASRGTSGQETQYF
NA	TRBV30	TRBJ2-3	NA	TGTGCCTGGAATAGCGGCACAGATACGCAGTATTTT	CAWNSGTDTQYF